The following is a T cell receptor (beta chain) sequence with its context. The CDR3 has 16 residues. CDR1 and CDR2 from the germline V gene are SGHNT and YENEEA. Trimming shortened V by 4 bases and J by 0 bases, and 13 bases separated the two germline ends. The sample originates from a study of blood T cells in healthy people across ages. Total RNA amounts of at least 6 micrograms were extracted per sample. The use of a sample-barcoded 5' primer and a J-beta primer mix characterized a second PCR of roughly 6 to 11 cycles. TCRdb analysed the 5' RACE reads with MiXCR anew, one entry per CDR3 protein. The table lists about 1.8 million distinct CDR3 sequences, 49% of them singletons.

This sequence joins TRBV11-3 and TRBJ2-1, with a possible D match to TRBD1 (6 bases). This receptor was identified in a woman aged 40-49 years in good health. Sequenced: blood. This CDR3 reads CASSSQGRSSYNEQFF. The CDR3 bases are TGTGCCAGCAGCTCCCAGGGGCGAAGCTCCTACAATGAGCAGTTCTTC.